These 26 T cell receptor beta chains share one sample of origin, sequenced in a study of response to subunit inactivated influenza vaccine listed by TCRdb under 2018. Libraries were constructed by RT-PCR. TCRdb shows the sequencer as Illumina HiSeq 2500. TCRdb ran its own pipeline on the public reads, namely fastp trimming at Q25 and MiXCR clone calling, and kept in-frame beta chains. Each entry is one CDR3 protein sequence, shown with its most common DNA and genes. The sample contains about 650,000 distinct CDR3 sequences, 14% of them found a single time. Clones ranked in the top ten supply roughly 7.2% of the sample. This specimen was PBMCs from blood, taken less than 15 days before vaccination. The receptors derive from a man between 50 and 59 years old who received an inactivated influenza vaccine. Donor details come from another sample of the same person, matched by shared clones.

This clonotype was recorded a few times. V and J are TRBV20-1 and TRBJ1-1; D gene uncertain. Per germline, CDR1 DFQATT and CDR2 SNEGSKA (reference sequence). Trimming took 1 base from V and 5 from J, leaving 11 bases between them. The CDR3 extends over 13 amino acids. CDR3 region: CSARGRGETEAFF. As DNA, the CDR3 is TGCAGTGCTAGAGGGCGGGGTGAAACTGAAGCTTTCTTT.

V is TRBV10-2 and J is TRBJ2-6; the D is unclear. CDR1 is WSHSY, CDR2 SAAADI, per germline. The CDR3 length is 15 residues. V dropped 7 bases and J dropped 2 bases, with 12 bases sitting between them. The CDR3 coding sequence is TGCGCCAGCACCCACACTTGGGCTGGGGCCAACGTCCTGACTTTC. Its protein is CASTHTWAGANVLTF.

This clonotype has a handful of counts. The chain carries TRBV20-1 and TRBJ1-2; D is possibly TRBD1 (5 bases). Germline CDR1 DFQATT, CDR2 SNEGSKA (reference sequence). Trimming left V 6 bases short and J 3 bases short, with 14 bases between. The CDR3 is made up of 13 amino acids. As DNA, the CDR3 is TGCAGTGCCGAATTGGGGGTGGACTATGGCTACACCTTC. Its translation is CSAELGVDYGYTF.

This clonotype was counted only a few times. The V and J genes are TRBV6-1 and TRBJ2-2, with TRBD2 matching over 10 bases. V was pared by 5 bases and J by 6 bases, with 6 bases of the junction left unmatched. CDR1 and CDR2 from the germline V gene are MNHNS and SASEGT. The CDR3 consists of 15 residues. CDR3 bases: TGTGCCAGCAGTCCATCTAGCGGGGGCTCCGGGGAGCTGTTTTTT. Its protein product is CASSPSSGGSGELFF.

The chain carries TRBV7-9 and TRBJ1-5; TRBD1 aligns across 7 bases. The trim removed 2 bases at V and 1 base at J, leaving 2 bases unmatched. This CDR3 has 15 residues. From germline, CDR1 is SEHNR and CDR2 FQNEAQ (reference sequence). CDR3 residues: CASSLSGQSNQPQHF. DNA for the CDR3: TGTGCCAGCAGCTTATCGGGACAGAGCAATCAGCCCCAGCATTTT.

The rearrangement uses TRBV28 and TRBJ2-3, with 10 bases matching TRBD2. V trimming: 7 bases; J trimming: 2 bases; junction bases outside the gene matches: 3. This CDR3 has 14 residues. The germline CDR1 and CDR2 sequences are MDHEN and SYDVKM. CDR3 in amino acids: CASKLAGYTDTQYF. The CDR3 DNA sequence: TGTGCCAGCAAACTAGCGGGATACACAGATACGCAGTATTTT.

This clonotype was detected only a few times. The chain has TRBV20-1 and TRBJ2-7; D not certain. CDR1 is DFQATT and CDR2 is SNEGSKA in the germline V gene (reference sequence). Trimming removed 8 bases at V and 0 bases at J, with 11 bases between. This CDR3 is 12 amino acids long. CDR3 DNA sequence: TGCAGTATTAGTCTGGGCTCCTACGAGCAGTACTTC. Protein: CSISLGSYEQYF.

Only a few counts were recorded for this clonotype. The CDR3 DNA is TGTGCCAGCAGCTACGGACTAGTTTCCGAGCAGTACTTC. This sequence encodes CASSYGLVSEQYF. V gene TRBV7-2 combines with J gene TRBJ2-7; 7 bases are a match to TRBD2. The CDR3 covers 13 residues. The ends lost 4 bases at V and 6 bases at J; junction bases unmatched: 6. Germline-derived CDR1 and CDR2 are SGHTA and FQGNSA. The variable domain in full, with the rest retrieved from reference TRBV7-2 and TRBJ2-7, is GAGVSQSPSNKVTEKGKDVELRCDPISGHTALYWYRQSLGQGLEFLIYFQGNSAPDKSGLPSDRFSAERTGGSVSTLTIQRTQQEDSAVYLCASSYGLVSEQYFGPGTRLTVT.

V is TRBV6-1 and J is TRBJ1-2; 9 nucleotides match TRBD1. Germline CDR1 MNHNS, CDR2 SASEGT. The CDR3 contains 17 residues. The V gene end was trimmed by 5 bases and the J gene end by 8 bases; junction bases not matched to a gene: 18. The CDR3 nucleotides are TGTGCCAGCAGTCGTAACGGGGGGGACAGGGAAGTTAGGGGCTACACCTTC. Protein sequence: CASSRNGGDREVRGYTF.

This clonotype showed up just a few times. The chain carries TRBV11-1 and TRBJ2-1; 9 positions match TRBD2. CDR1 and CDR2 (germline): SGHAT, FQDESV (reference sequence). This CDR3 contains 17 residues. V was clipped by 2 bases and J by 0 bases; unmatched bases: 5. The CDR3 DNA is TGTGCCAGCAGCTTAACGGATAGCGGGAGCTCCTACAATGAGCAGTTCTTC. It codes for CASSLTDSGSSYNEQFF. The full variable domain, in which reference TRBV11-1 and TRBJ2-1 provide the parts outside the CDR3, is EAEVAQSPRYKITEKSQAVAFWCDPISGHATLYWYRQILGQGPELLVQFQDESVVDDSQLPKDRFSAERLKGVDSTLKIQPAELGDSAMYLCASSLTDSGSSYNEQFFGPGTRLTVL.

The chain recombines TRBV5-8 with TRBJ1-2; D is undetermined. CDR3 size: 14 residues. Germline V lookup: CDR1 SGHTS, CDR2 YDEGEE. V lost 3 bases and J 4 bases, leaving 13 bases between the germline ends. CDR3 DNA: TGTGCCAGCAGCTGGGGAAGTCAACGCTATGGCTACACCTTC. As protein: CASSWGSQRYGYTF.

This clonotype was counted ten times or more. The chain joins TRBV6-2 or TRBV6-3 to TRBJ1-2; unclear D gene. Germline CDR1 is MNHEY and CDR2 is SVGEGT. This CDR3 is 14 amino acids long. The V end was cut by 2 bases, the J end by 3 bases, with 10 bases between. In DNA, the CDR3 is TGTGCCAGCAGTTACGCGACCTTTGACTATGGCTACACCTTC. Protein: CASSYATFDYGYTF.

In its sample, this clonotype was seen a few times. The gene calls are TRBV5-1 and TRBJ1-1, with 7 nucleotides matching TRBD1. The CDR3 runs 15 residues. Trimming removed 6 bases from V and 1 base from J; junction bases left unmatched: 9. Germline V gene sequence: CDR1 SGHRS, CDR2 YFSETQ. The CDR3, as DNA: TGCGCCAGCAATATGCAGGGACAGAGGAACACTGAAGCTTTCTTT. Encoded protein: CASNMQGQRNTEAFF.

This sequence joins TRBV28 and TRBJ2-1; weak D call: TRBD2 (6 bases). The CDR3 is made up of 17 amino acids. V dropped 6 bases and J dropped 11 bases, with 29 bases sitting between them. Per the germline V gene, CDR1 is MDHEN and CDR2 is SYDVKM. CDR3 sequence: CASSWDRGLSPGPKQFF. DNA for the CDR3: TGTGCCAGCAGCTGGGACCGGGGACTTTCCCCCGGCCCCAAGCAGTTCTTC.

The V call is TRBV3-1, the J call TRBJ2-5; 10 bases fit TRBD2. The CDR3 loop spans 15 amino acids. The V and J ends lost 7 bases and 5 bases, in that order; junction bases with no gene match: 10. Per the germline V gene, CDR1 is LGHDT and CDR2 is YNNKEL (reference sequence). CDR3 sequence: CASIAAGGPWETQYF. CDR3 DNA: TGTGCCAGCATCGCAGCGGGAGGGCCGTGGGAGACCCAGTACTTC.

The V and J genes are TRBV12-3 or TRBV12-4 and TRBJ2-3; D is perhaps TRBD1 or TRBD2 (5 bases each). The CDR3 runs to 17 residues. V gave up 3 bases and J gave up 10 bases, with 26 bases separating them. The CDR3 bases are TGTGCCAGCAGTTTTAGAGCGGCAGGGCAAGTTGATGGAGCGCAGTATTTT. Encoded protein: CASSFRAAGQVDGAQYF.

The chain has TRBV20-1 and TRBJ2-3; a possible D gene is TRBD1 (5 bases). The CDR3 consists of 14 residues. Germline values: CDR1 DFQATT, CDR2 SNEGSKA (reference sequence). The ends were cut back, 3 bases at V and 2 bases at J, with 12 bases in the middle. In DNA, the CDR3 is TGCAGTGCTAGGGATCTCAGGGCCACAGATACGCAGTATTTT. Its translation: CSARDLRATDTQYF.

The sample holds a few counts of this clonotype. The V call is TRBV4-2, the J call TRBJ2-3, with 10 positions matching TRBD2. The germline V gene has CDR1 LGHNA and CDR2 YNFKEQ. The CDR3 spans 18 residues. Trimming removed 0 bases from V and 3 bases from J; junction bases left unmatched: 9. The CDR3 here is CASSQDPRVAGGTDTQYF. The DNA of the CDR3 is TGTGCCAGCAGCCAAGATCCGAGAGTAGCGGGGGGAACAGATACGCAGTATTTT.

V and J are TRBV29-1 and TRBJ2-5; D gene ambiguous. Trimming shortened V by 0 bases and J by 10 bases, and 12 bases separated the two germline ends. The CDR3 runs to 12 residues. Germline CDR1 reads SQVTM; CDR2 reads ANQGSEA. CDR3 loop: CSVEDLAMVQYF. The CDR3 DNA is TGCAGCGTTGAAGATCTTGCCATGGTCCAGTACTTC.

In this sample, this clonotype turned up a few times. The chain recombines TRBV18 with TRBJ1-1, with D hard to call. V lost 4 bases and J lost 1, with 10 bases in between. The CDR3 spans 14 residues. CDR1 KGHSH and CDR2 LQKENI come from the germline V gene. The CDR3 spells CASSLQSQNTEAFF. CDR3 DNA: TGTGCCAGCTCACTACAGAGCCAGAACACTGAAGCTTTCTTT.

This clonotype was counted a few times. V gene TRBV7-9 combines with J gene TRBJ2-2, with 12 bases fitting TRBD1. From germline, CDR1 is SEHNR and CDR2 FQNEAQ (reference sequence). Losses at the gene ends were 11 bases for V and 0 bases for J; bases not matched to a gene: 10. This CDR3 is built from 17 residues. CDR3 DNA sequence: TGTGCCGGAAGGGGACAGGGGGCCCGAACGAACACCGGGGAGCTGTTTTTT. Translating it yields CAGRGQGARTNTGELFF.

This clonotype was counted a few times. The germline gene is not matched at one end of the junction; a read error may be the cause. CDR3 nucleotide sequence: TGTGCCAGCAGGAGCCGGGTCAACTTT. It yields the protein CASRSRVNF. The V gene is TRBV12-3 or TRBV12-4, the J gene TRBJ1-1; D remains unclear. The CDR3 has 9 residues.

The chain links TRBV20-1 to TRBJ1-6; no definite D call. Germline-derived CDR1 and CDR2 are DFQATT and SNEGSKA (reference sequence). This CDR3 region has 12 residues. Trimming removed 3 bases from V and 14 bases from J, with 14 bases in between. DNA for the CDR3: TGCAGTGCTAGTAGTAACGGCGGGGCCCTCCACTTT. Amino acid sequence: CSASSNGGALHF.

As to this clonotype: The junction departs from the called germline gene at one end, perhaps through a read error. CDR3 coding DNA: TGTGCCAGGAGCGTAGATGGGGGCCTTTCACCCCTCCACTTT. This sequence encodes CARSVDGGLSPLHF. This sequence joins TRBV9 and TRBJ1-6; maybe TRBD1 (6 bases). CDR3 length: 14 amino acids. Germline CDR1 and CDR2: SGDLS and YYNGEE.

This rearrangement joins TRBV2 to TRBJ2-2; no definite D call. Germline CDR1 and CDR2: SNHLY and FYNNEI. V lost 7 bases and J lost 3, with 6 bases in between. The length of the CDR3 is 12 residues. CDR3 loop: CASTKHTGELFF. Here the CDR3 DNA reads TGTGCCAGCACAAAACACACCGGGGAGCTGTTTTTT.

J is TRBJ2-3 and V is TRBV20-1, with D possibly matching TRBD1 (5 bases). Germline values: CDR1 DFQATT, CDR2 SNEGSKA (reference sequence). This CDR3 contains 11 residues. The V end lost 6 bases, the J end lost 2 bases, and 6 bases lay between the germline ends. The CDR3 DNA reads TGCAGTGCGGACACCACAGATACGCAGTATTTT. Its translation is CSADTTDTQYF.